This passage covers 10 T cell receptor beta chains from one sample sequenced in a study of blood T cell repertoires in COVID-19. Here immunoSEQ multiplex PCR was the method, and the copy in TCRdb shows in-frame clones only, minus some. The table shows just over 650,000 clones, with more than 80% occurring only once. What was sequenced was peripheral blood. Receptors originate from a woman younger than 35 with acute or convalescent COVID-19.

This clone was observed once. The chain couples TRBV19 to TRBJ2-3, with 10 bases fitting TRBD2. Losses at the gene ends were 5 bases for V and 6 bases for J; bases not matched to a gene: 8. The CDR3 totals 15 residues. Germline CDR1 and CDR2: LNHDA and SQIVND (reference sequence). The CDR3 sequence is CASSQAGGLGDTQYF. CDR3 bases: TGTGCCAGTAGTCAAGCGGGGGGGCTGGGGGATACGCAGTATTTT.

This clone was seen just once. The rearrangement uses TRBV2 and TRBJ1-3; perhaps TRBD1 as D (5 bases). This CDR3 contains 15 residues. Germline V gene data show CDR1 as SNHLY and CDR2 as FYNNEI. V was trimmed by 8 bases and J by 4 bases, leaving 18 bases between them. DNA for the CDR3: TGTGCCAGCGAACCCACTGGGGGGAAAGGAAACACCATATATTTT. Amino acids: CASEPTGGKGNTIYF. The full variable domain, with the rest looked up from reference TRBV2 and TRBJ1-3, is EPEVTQTPSHQVTQMGQEVILRCVPISNHLYFYWYRQILGQKVEFLVSFYNNEISEKSEIFDDQFSVERPDGSNFTLKIRSTKLEDSAMYFCASEPTGGKGNTIYFGEGSWLTVV.

The chain carries TRBV9 and TRBJ2-1; 7 nucleotides line up with TRBD2. J was trimmed by 7 bases and V by 6 bases; bases with no gene match: 7. The germline V gene has CDR1 SGDLS and CDR2 YYNGEE. The length of the CDR3 is 13 residues. The CDR3 DNA reads as TGTGCCAGCACCGGGGCCGGGGGGAATGAGCAGTTCTTC. Its protein is CASTGAGGNEQFF.

The J gene is TRBJ1-2, the V gene TRBV6-5, with 8 bases lining up with TRBD1. Trimming at V came to 8 bases and at J to 5 bases, leaving 10 bases not matched to a gene. This CDR3 contains 14 residues. The germline gives CDR1 MNHEY, CDR2 SVGAGI. CDR3 residues: CASSRGDRLYGYTF. In DNA, the CDR3 is TGTGCCAGCTCCCGGGGGGACAGGCTATATGGCTACACCTTC.

The chain joins TRBV28 to TRBJ1-1; 11 nucleotides match TRBD1. The germline V gene has CDR1 MDHEN and CDR2 SYDVKM. The length of the CDR3 is 16 residues. V was pared by 6 bases and J by 2 bases, with 8 bases of the junction left unmatched. In nucleotides, the CDR3 is TGTGCCAGCAGCTTTTCGGACAGGGGGCCCAACACTGAAGCTTTCTTT. It translates to CASSFSDRGPNTEAFF. The full variable domain, in which reference TRBV28 and TRBJ1-1 provide the parts outside the CDR3, is DVKVTQSSRYLVKRTGEKVFLECVQDMDHENMFWYRQDPGLGLRLIYFSYDVKMKEKGDIPEGYSVSREKKERFSLILESASTNQTSMYLCASSFSDRGPNTEAFFGQGTRLTVV.

The chain carries TRBV30 and TRBJ1-3; D not resolved. Germline values: CDR1 GTSNPN, CDR2 SVGIG (reference sequence). V gave up 5 bases and J gave up 9 bases, with 20 bases separating them. CDR3 length: 14 amino acids. This CDR3 reads CAWGAGPRESTIYF. In nucleotides, the CDR3 is TGTGCCTGGGGCGCGGGCCCTAGGGAAAGCACCATATATTTT. Using reference TRBV30 and TRBJ1-3 for the parts outside the CDR3, the full variable domain is SQTIHQWPATLVQPVGSPLSLECTVEGTSNPNLYWYRQAAGRGLQLLFYSVGIGQISSEVPQNLSASRPQDRQFILSSKKLLLSDSGFYLCAWGAGPRESTIYFGEGSWLTVV.

This clone was picked up one time. The chain's CDR3 is CASSTLWGVHTEAFF. The DNA of the CDR3 is TGTGCCAGTAGTACCCTCTGGGGGGTCCACACTGAAGCTTTCTTT. The chain links TRBV19 to TRBJ1-1, with D perhaps matching TRBD1 (5 bases). Trimming shortened V by 4 bases and J by 3 bases, and 15 bases separated the two germline ends. Germline lookup yields CDR1 LNHDA and CDR2 SQIVND (reference sequence). The CDR3 extends over 15 amino acids. The full variable domain, in which reference TRBV19 and TRBJ1-1 provide the parts outside the CDR3, is DGGITQSPKYLFRKEGQNVTLSCEQNLNHDAMYWYRQDPGQGLRLIYYSQIVNDFQKGDIAEGYSVSREKKESFPLTVTSAQKNPTAFYLCASSTLWGVHTEAFFGQGTRLTVV.

The CDR3 DNA reads TGTGCCAGCAGCTCAGGGACAGGGCCATATGGCTACACCTTC. Its protein product is CASSSGTGPYGYTF. This chain joins TRBV6-6 and TRBJ1-2; TRBD1 aligns across 9 bases. Germline V gene sequence: CDR1 MNHNY, CDR2 SVGAGI (reference sequence). The CDR3 has 14 residues. The J segment lost 5 bases and the V segment lost 6 bases, leaving 7 bases of the junction unmatched.

This chain links TRBV19 with TRBJ1-1, with D tentatively TRBD1 (6 bases). This CDR3 region has 13 residues. Germline CDR1 and CDR2: LNHDA and SQIVND (reference sequence). V dropped 4 bases and J dropped 0 bases, with 6 bases sitting between them. The CDR3 DNA is TGTGCCAGTAGTACAGGGGTGAACACTGAAGCTTTCTTT. It specifies CASSTGVNTEAFF.

The CDR3 coding sequence is TGTGCCAGCAGCCCCCAGGGAAGGGCTGAAGCTTTCTTT. Translated: CASSPQGRAEAFF. This chain uses TRBV5-6 with TRBJ1-1; TRBD1 is a possible D gene (5 bases). V was clipped by 4 bases and J by 6 bases, with 13 bases between them. CDR1 and CDR2 from the germline V gene are SGHDT and YYEEEE. The CDR3 loop spans 13 amino acids.